Presented here are 22 T cell receptor beta chains from one specimen sequenced in a study of T cell responses to AZD1222 COVID-19 vaccine. Here immunoSEQ multiplex PCR was the method, and the copy in TCRdb shows in-frame clones only, minus some. The data contain around 140,000 clones, about 90% of them singletons. This sample comprised peripheral blood, obtained 28 days after the second AZD1222 dose. The receptors originated from an adult who received the AZD1222 COVID-19 vaccine.

The chain is built from TRBV4-3 and TRBJ1-6; the D is unclear. Trimming removed 0 bases from V and 9 bases from J, with 12 bases in between. The CDR3 is 15 amino acids. The germline gives CDR1 LGHNA, CDR2 YSLEER. CDR3 loop: CASSQDVPVGSPLHF. The CDR3 coding sequence is TGCGCCAGCAGCCAAGATGTGCCTGTAGGTTCACCCCTCCACTTT.

The CDR3 DNA reads as TGCGCCAGCAGTATCGGTGTTGAGGGACTAGCGGCAAATCCCTACAATGAGCAGTTCTTC. Translation gives CASSIGVEGLAANPYNEQFF. The V and J genes are TRBV5-1 and TRBJ2-1; 11 bases match TRBD2. Trimming took 5 bases from V and 2 from J; bases not matched to a gene: 18. Germline lookup yields CDR1 SGHRS and CDR2 YFSETQ. The CDR3 covers 20 residues. The whole variable domain, remainder taken from reference TRBV5-1 and TRBJ2-1, is KAGVTQTPRYLIKTRGQQVTLSCSPISGHRSVSWYQQTPGQGLQFLFEYFSETQRNKGNFPGRFSGRQFSNSRSEMNVSTLELGDSALYLCASSIGVEGLAANPYNEQFFGPGTRLTVL.

J is TRBJ2-7 and V is TRBV7-2; 7 bases are shared with TRBD1. The CDR3 is made up of 15 amino acids. In germline, CDR1 is SGHTA, CDR2 FQGNSA. After removal of 8 bases from V and 6 bases from J, the junction contained 16 bases not matched to a gene. As DNA, the CDR3 is TGTGCCAGCCACCCAGGGGGTTCTCGGGTCACCGAGCAGTACTTC. Amino acids: CASHPGGSRVTEQYF.

The gene calls are TRBV18 and TRBJ1-2; tentatively, D is TRBD1 (5 bases). Per germline, CDR1 KGHSH and CDR2 LQKENI. V lost 6 bases and J lost 1, with 12 bases in between. CDR3 size: 14 residues. The CDR3 nucleotides are TGTGCCAGCTCCCCCGGGGGGGGTAACTATGGCTACACCTTC. Translated: CASSPGGGNYGYTF. The full variable domain, completed using reference TRBV18 and TRBJ1-2, is NAGVMQNPRHLVRRRGQEARLRCSPMKGHSHVYWYRQLPEEGLKFMVYLQKENIIDESGMPKERFSAEFPKEGPSILRIQQVVRGDSAAYFCASSPGGGNYGYTFGSGTRLTVV.

CDR3 sequence (DNA): TGTGCCAGCAGCTGGGGGACTAGCATCGTCAATGAGCAGTTCTTC. The encoded protein is CASSWGTSIVNEQFF. The chain couples TRBV5-6 to TRBJ2-1, with 9 bases fitting TRBD2. V lost 3 bases to trimming and J lost 6 bases; unmatched junction nucleotides: 7. Germline V gene data show CDR1 as SGHDT and CDR2 as YYEEEE. The CDR3 contains 15 residues.

This chain joins TRBV4-2 and TRBJ1-1; no reliable D call. CDR3 length: 16 residues. Germline CDR1 and CDR2: LGHNA and YNFKEQ. V shed 1 base and J shed 0 bases, with 12 bases lying between them. CDR3 nucleotide sequence: TGTGCCAGCAGCCAAGTTTGGAGGAGTGTGAACACTGAAGCTTTCTTT. Translated: CASSQVWRSVNTEAFF.

This chain connects TRBV5-1 to TRBJ2-5, with 8 bases matching TRBD1. V lost 2 bases to trimming and J lost 2 bases; unmatched junction nucleotides: 11. Germline V gene sequence: CDR1 SGHRS, CDR2 YFSETQ. The CDR3 has 17 residues. The CDR3 DNA reads TGCGCCAGCAGCTTCCCACCACAGGGGGTAGAGCAAGAGACCCAGTACTTC. Residues: CASSFPPQGVEQETQYF.

The chain links TRBV7-9 to TRBJ1-3, with TRBD1 identical over 8 bases. Germline V lookup: CDR1 SEHNR, CDR2 FQNEAQ (reference sequence). This CDR3 has 14 residues. V was pared by 4 bases and J by 3 bases, with 2 bases of the junction left unmatched. The DNA of the CDR3 is TGTGCCAGCAGCTCGACAGGGGTTGGAAACACCATATATTTT. It yields the protein CASSSTGVGNTIYF. The complete variable domain, with remaining parts taken from reference TRBV7-9 and TRBJ1-3, reads DTGVSQNPRHKITKRGQNVTFRCDPISEHNRLYWYRQTLGQGPEFLTYFQNEAQLEKSRLLSDRFSAERPKGSFSTLEIQRTEQGDSAMYLCASSSTGVGNTIYFGEGSWLTVV.

The chain links TRBV4-1 to TRBJ1-5, with a possible D match to TRBD1 (5 bases). The germline V gene encodes CDR1 MGHRA and CDR2 YSYEKL. The CDR3 extends over 18 amino acids. V was cut by 0 bases and J by 0 bases, with 15 bases left in between. CDR3 residues: CASSQEGVGIYSNQPQHF. DNA for the CDR3: TGCGCCAGCAGCCAAGAGGGGGTCGGGATCTATAGCAATCAGCCCCAGCATTTT.

The J gene is TRBJ2-1, the V gene TRBV6-5; the match to TRBD2 covers 14 bases. From germline, CDR1 is MNHEY and CDR2 SVGAGI. Trimming took 3 bases from V and 8 from J; bases not matched to a gene: 3. The CDR3 extends over 15 amino acids. The CDR3, as DNA: TGTGCCAGCAGTTATTCGGGACTAGCGGGGGATGAGCAGTTCTTC. Its translation is CASSYSGLAGDEQFF.

The V gene is TRBV5-1, the J gene TRBJ2-3, with 7 positions matching TRBD2. Germline V lookup: CDR1 SGHRS, CDR2 YFSETQ. This CDR3 has 17 amino acids. Trimming took 0 bases from V and 3 from J; bases not matched to a gene: 10. The CDR3: CASSLAPAGSWTDTQYF. DNA of the CDR3: TGCGCCAGCAGCTTGGCTCCAGCGGGAAGTTGGACAGATACGCAGTATTTT. The full variable domain, completed using reference TRBV5-1 and TRBJ2-3, is KAGVTQTPRYLIKTRGQQVTLSCSPISGHRSVSWYQQTPGQGLQFLFEYFSETQRNKGNFPGRFSGRQFSNSRSEMNVSTLELGDSALYLCASSLAPAGSWTDTQYFGPGTRLTVL.

The chain recombines TRBV18 with TRBJ1-2, with 9 nucleotides matching TRBD1. V trimming: 5 bases; J trimming: 7 bases; junction bases outside the gene matches: 5. Germline CDR1 reads KGHSH; CDR2 reads LQKENI. This CDR3 contains 13 residues. The CDR3 sequence is CASSWDRDSGYTF. For the CDR3, the DNA is TGTGCCAGCTCATGGGACAGGGATAGTGGCTACACCTTC.

This clone was picked up a small number of times. The CDR3 nucleotides read TGTGCCACCAGCAGATCCCGACAGGGGGTCTCCTATAATTCACCCCTCCACTTT. Translated: CATSRSRQGVSYNSPLHF. The rearrangement joins TRBV15 to TRBJ1-6; 9 bases line up with TRBD1. J was trimmed by 0 bases and V by 2 bases; bases with no gene match: 5. The CDR3 extends over 18 amino acids. Germline values: CDR1 LNHNV, CDR2 YYDKDF (reference sequence).

V and J are TRBV2 and TRBJ2-7, with a tentative D call TRBD1 (5 bases). The V gene's germline CDR1 is SNHLY and CDR2 FYNNEI. This CDR3 contains 13 residues. V was pared by 5 bases and J by 3 bases, with 11 bases between. In DNA, the CDR3 is TGTGCCAGCAGTCCCCAGACAGACTACGAGCAGTACGTC. Translated, it gives CASSPQTDYEQYV.

Only one count was recorded for this clone. The chain carries TRBV24-1 and TRBJ2-1, with 11 positions matching TRBD2. Germline-derived CDR1 and CDR2 are KGHDR and SFDVKD. V was pared by 10 bases and J by 1 base, with 14 bases of the junction left unmatched. This CDR3 is built from 18 residues. CDR3 sequence (DNA): TGTGCCACTCAGACTAGCGGGACGTTTGGCGGGTCCTACAATGAGCAGTTCTTC. Protein sequence: CATQTSGTFGGSYNEQFF.

CDR3 nucleotide sequence: TGTGCCAGCAGGCTGACAGGGGAGATTGGCTACACCTTC. Amino acid sequence: CASRLTGEIGYTF. The chain combines TRBV27 with TRBJ1-2; 8 nucleotides match TRBD1. Germline V gene data show CDR1 as MNHEY and CDR2 as SMNVEV (reference sequence). There are 13 residues in the CDR3. V trimming: 6 bases; J trimming: 7 bases; junction bases outside the gene matches: 7.

The V gene is TRBV5-4, the J gene TRBJ2-5; 7 bases agree with TRBD2. There are 14 residues in the CDR3. Germline loops: CDR1 SGHNT, CDR2 YYREEE (reference sequence). J gave up 4 bases and V 4 bases, and 7 bases lay outside the gene matches. The CDR3 DNA reads as TGTGCCAGCAGCGGGGCAGGCGGGGGAGAGACCCAGTACTTC. Translation gives CASSGAGGGETQYF.

V gene TRBV10-2 combines with J gene TRBJ1-1; D not resolved. The germline CDR1 and CDR2 sequences are WSHSY and SAAADI. V shed 8 bases and J shed 0 bases, with 13 bases lying between them. This CDR3 is built from 14 residues. The CDR3: CASRDESMNTEAFF. The DNA for the CDR3 is TGCGCCAGCCGGGATGAAAGCATGAACACTGAAGCTTTCTTT.

Only one count was recorded for this clone. The chain has TRBV7-9 and TRBJ2-1; possible D gene TRBD2, 6 bases. CDR1 is SEHNR, CDR2 FQNEAQ, per germline (reference sequence). Trimming stripped 7 bases from V and 4 bases from J, with 17 bases between. The CDR3 loop spans 15 amino acids. The DNA of the CDR3 is TGTGCCAGCACCGTAGGCGGGCGGGATTACAATGAGCAGTTCTTC. This translates into CASTVGGRDYNEQFF.

Details on this clone: At one of its ends the junction is not consistent with the germline gene, which may arise from a read error. The genes are TRBV7-2 and TRBJ2-1; D possibly corresponds to TRBD2 (5 bases). Germline V CDR1 and CDR2: SGHTA, FQGNSA. This CDR3 has 15 amino acids. The CDR3 DNA follows: TGTGCCAGCAACTTAGGAGCGGACGGCTTGAATGAGCAGTTCTTC. As protein: CASNLGADGLNEQFF.

The chain recombines TRBV19 with TRBJ1-1; 9 bases agree with TRBD1. There are 14 residues in the CDR3. Germline V CDR1 and CDR2: LNHDA, SQIVND (reference sequence). Unmatched junction bases numbered 14, after V lost 7 bases and J lost 11 bases. In nucleotides, the CDR3 is TGTGCCAGTAATCCGGGGGAACAGGGGGCCCGGGCTTTCTTT. Translating gives CASNPGEQGARAFF.

The V call is TRBV3-1 (or the pseudogene TRBV3-2), the J call TRBJ1-2, with TRBD1 matching over 7 bases. Germline V lookup: CDR1 LGHDT, CDR2 YNNKEL (reference sequence). V gave up 2 bases and J gave up 8 bases; unmatched junction bases: 8. The CDR3 is 14 residues long. The CDR3 reads CASSQLDRAGGYTF. CDR3 DNA: TGTGCCAGCAGCCAACTCGACAGGGCCGGGGGCTACACCTTC.